The text below deals with one T cell receptor (beta chain). Original processing methods: Estimation of nucleated cell counts relied on the amplification of reference gene primers. TCRdb's copy holds only in-frame clones and misses some; the assay was immunoSEQ multiplex PCR. V and J calls and clone size follow that table, whereas D and trimming were derived from the DNA. The repertoire holds fewer than 200,000 clones, with 65% to 85% as singletons. The sample comes from a study of blood T cell repertoires in COVID-19. Study-level background: The United States, Italy and Spain provided the acute and convalescent COVID-19 samples.

The material sequenced was peripheral blood. This receptor was taken from a man aged 70 or older with active or convalescent COVID-19.

This CDR3 is CASSSQGKGSPLHF. The CDR3 DNA reads TGTGCCAGCAGTTCACAGGGCAAGGGGTCACCCCTCCACTTT. This chain connects TRBV28 to TRBJ1-6; D might be TRBD1 (6 bases). Germline CDR1 reads MDHEN; CDR2 reads SYDVKM. V shed 4 bases and J shed 10 bases, with 14 bases lying between them. This CDR3 region has 14 residues.